This T cell receptor (beta chain) was obtained from a study of blood T cell repertoires in COVID-19. In the study overall: Samples taken during acute and convalescent COVID-19 were collected in the United States, Italy and Spain. T cells, B-cell-depleted T cells, or PBMCs supplied cDNA or gDNA.

CDR3 length: 16 residues. Germline V gives CDR1 SGHTA, CDR2 FQGNSA. Trimming took 3 bases from V and 6 from J; bases not matched to a gene: 10. In the study's own analysis: Estimation of nucleated cell counts relied on the amplification of reference gene primers. Sequencing was performed with immunoSEQ multiplex PCR; in TCRdb, only in-frame clones are kept and a portion is missing. D and trimming were read from the DNA, whereas the V and J calls and clone size are those reported in that table. The sample has 200,000 to 300,000 clones; 70% to 90% are singletons. This chain connects TRBV7-2 to TRBJ2-3; TRBD2 matches at 9 bases. The sample was peripheral blood. The sequence came from a woman aged 55-69 years with active or convalescent COVID-19. For the CDR3, the DNA is TGTGCCAGCAGCTTTAATGGCGGGGGGGCCGGGGATACGCAGTATTTT. It yields the protein CASSFNGGGAGDTQYF.